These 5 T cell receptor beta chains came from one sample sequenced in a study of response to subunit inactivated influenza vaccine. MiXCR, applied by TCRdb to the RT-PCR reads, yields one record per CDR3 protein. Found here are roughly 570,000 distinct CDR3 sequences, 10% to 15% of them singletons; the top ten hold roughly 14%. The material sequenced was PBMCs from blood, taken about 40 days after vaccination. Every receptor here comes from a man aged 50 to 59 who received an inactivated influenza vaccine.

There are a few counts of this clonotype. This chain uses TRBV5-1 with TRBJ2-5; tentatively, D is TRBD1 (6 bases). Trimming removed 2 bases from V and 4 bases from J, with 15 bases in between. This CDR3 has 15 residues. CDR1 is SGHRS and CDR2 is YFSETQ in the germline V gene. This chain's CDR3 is CASSFSGGPRETQYF. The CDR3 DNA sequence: TGCGCCAGCAGCTTTAGTGGGGGCCCCCGAGAGACCCAGTACTTC. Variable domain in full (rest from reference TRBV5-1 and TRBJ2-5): KAGVTQTPRYLIKTRGQQVTLSCSPISGHRSVSWYQQTPGQGLQFLFEYFSETQRNKGNFPGRFSGRQFSNSRSEMNVSTLELGDSALYLCASSFSGGPRETQYFGPGTRLLVL.

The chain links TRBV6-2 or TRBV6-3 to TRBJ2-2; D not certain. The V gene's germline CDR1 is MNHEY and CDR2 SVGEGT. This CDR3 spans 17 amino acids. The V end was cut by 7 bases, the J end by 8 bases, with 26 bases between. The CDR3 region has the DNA TGTGCCAGCACCCGATCTTTGGCCCGAAGTCGGGCTGGGGAGCTGTTTTTT. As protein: CASTRSLARSRAGELFF.

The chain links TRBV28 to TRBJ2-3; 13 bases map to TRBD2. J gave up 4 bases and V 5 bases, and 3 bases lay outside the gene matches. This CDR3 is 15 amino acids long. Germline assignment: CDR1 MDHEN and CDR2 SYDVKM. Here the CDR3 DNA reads TGTGCCAGCAGTCACGGACTAGCGGGAGCAGATACGCAGTATTTT. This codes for CASSHGLAGADTQYF.

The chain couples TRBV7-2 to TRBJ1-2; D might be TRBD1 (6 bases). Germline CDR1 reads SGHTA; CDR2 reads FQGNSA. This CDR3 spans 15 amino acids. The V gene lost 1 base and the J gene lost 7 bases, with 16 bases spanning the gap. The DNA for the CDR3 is TGTGCCAGCAGCTTAGGGGCGTTCAGGGGTCGTGGCTACACCTTC. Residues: CASSLGAFRGRGYTF. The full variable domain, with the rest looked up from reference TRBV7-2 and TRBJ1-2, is GAGVSQSPSNKVTEKGKDVELRCDPISGHTALYWYRQSLGQGLEFLIYFQGNSAPDKSGLPSDRFSAERTGGSVSTLTIQRTQQEDSAVYLCASSLGAFRGRGYTFGSGTRLTVV.

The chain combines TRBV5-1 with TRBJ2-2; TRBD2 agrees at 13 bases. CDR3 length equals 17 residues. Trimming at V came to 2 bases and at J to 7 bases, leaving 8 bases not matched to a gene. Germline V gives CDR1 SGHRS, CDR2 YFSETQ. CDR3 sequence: CASSLTSGRATFGELFF. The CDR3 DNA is TGCGCCAGCAGCTTAACTAGCGGGAGGGCCACCTTCGGGGAGCTGTTTTTT.